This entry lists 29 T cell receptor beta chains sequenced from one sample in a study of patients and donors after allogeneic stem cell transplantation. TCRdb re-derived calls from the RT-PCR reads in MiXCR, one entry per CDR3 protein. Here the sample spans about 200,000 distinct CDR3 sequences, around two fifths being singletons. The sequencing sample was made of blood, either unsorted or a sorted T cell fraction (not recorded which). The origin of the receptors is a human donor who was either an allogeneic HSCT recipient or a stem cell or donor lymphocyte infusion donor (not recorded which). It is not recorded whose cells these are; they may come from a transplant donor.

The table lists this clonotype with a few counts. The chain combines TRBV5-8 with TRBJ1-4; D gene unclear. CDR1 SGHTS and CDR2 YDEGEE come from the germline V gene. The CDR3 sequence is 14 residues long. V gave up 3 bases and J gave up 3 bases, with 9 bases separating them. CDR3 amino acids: CASSSTAPNEKLFF. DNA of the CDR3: TGTGCCAGCAGCTCGACGGCACCTAATGAAAAACTGTTTTTT.

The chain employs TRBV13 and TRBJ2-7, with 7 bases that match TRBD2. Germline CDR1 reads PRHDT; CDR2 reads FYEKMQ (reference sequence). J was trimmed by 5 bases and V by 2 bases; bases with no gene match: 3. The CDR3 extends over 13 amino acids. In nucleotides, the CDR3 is TGTGCCAGCAGCTTAACAGCGGGGAACGAGCAGTACTTC. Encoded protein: CASSLTAGNEQYF.

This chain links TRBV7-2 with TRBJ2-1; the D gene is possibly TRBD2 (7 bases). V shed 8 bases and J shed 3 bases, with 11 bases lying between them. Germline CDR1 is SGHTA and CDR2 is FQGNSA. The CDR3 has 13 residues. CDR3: CASGGAIYNEQFF. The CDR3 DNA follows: TGTGCCAGCGGGGGGGCGATCTACAATGAGCAGTTCTTC.

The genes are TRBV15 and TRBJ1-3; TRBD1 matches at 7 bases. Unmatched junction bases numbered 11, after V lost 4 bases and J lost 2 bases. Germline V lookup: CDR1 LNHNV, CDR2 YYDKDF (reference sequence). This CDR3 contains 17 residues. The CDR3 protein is CATSTIAGTVTGNTIYF. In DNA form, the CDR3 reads TGTGCCACCAGCACTATCGCGGGGACAGTGACTGGAAACACCATATATTTT.

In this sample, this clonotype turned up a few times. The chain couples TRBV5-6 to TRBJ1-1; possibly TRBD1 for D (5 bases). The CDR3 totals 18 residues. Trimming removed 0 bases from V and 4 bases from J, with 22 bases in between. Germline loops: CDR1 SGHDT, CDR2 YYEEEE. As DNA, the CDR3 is TGTGCCAGCAGCTTGGGAGGGGAGATTGTCTCGGGGAGCACTGAAGCTTTCTTT. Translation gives CASSLGGEIVSGSTEAFF.

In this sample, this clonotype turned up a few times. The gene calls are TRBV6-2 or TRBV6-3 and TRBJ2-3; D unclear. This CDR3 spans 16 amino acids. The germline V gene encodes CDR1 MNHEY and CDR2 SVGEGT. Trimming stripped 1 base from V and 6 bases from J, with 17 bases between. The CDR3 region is CASSYFRGGQADTQYF. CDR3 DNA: TGTGCCAGCAGTTACTTCCGTGGCGGCCAGGCCGATACGCAGTATTTT.

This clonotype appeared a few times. The CDR3 reads CASISGQPNTEAFF. The DNA for the CDR3 is TGCGCCAGCATTTCGGGACAGCCGAACACTGAAGCTTTCTTT. J is TRBJ1-1 and V is TRBV5-1; TRBD1 agrees at 7 bases. V gave up 6 bases and J gave up 1 base; unmatched junction bases: 6. CDR3 length: 14 residues. The germline CDR1 and CDR2 sequences are SGHRS and YFSETQ.

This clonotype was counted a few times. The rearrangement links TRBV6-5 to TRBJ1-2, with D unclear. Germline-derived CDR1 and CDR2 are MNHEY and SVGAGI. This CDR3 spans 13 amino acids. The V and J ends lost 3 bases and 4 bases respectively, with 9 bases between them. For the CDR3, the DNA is TGTGCCAGCAGTTATGGGGAGGGCTATGGCTACACCTTC. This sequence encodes CASSYGEGYGYTF.

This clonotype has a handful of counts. Here the CDR3 reads CASSPDPNTEAFF. Here the CDR3 DNA reads TGTGCCAGCAGCCCCGACCCGAACACTGAAGCTTTCTTT. V and J are TRBV6-1 and TRBJ1-1; D not certain. The germline CDR1 and CDR2 sequences are MNHNS and SASEGT. CDR3 length: 13 amino acids. The germline V and J ends were trimmed by 6 bases and 1 base, with 9 bases remaining between them.

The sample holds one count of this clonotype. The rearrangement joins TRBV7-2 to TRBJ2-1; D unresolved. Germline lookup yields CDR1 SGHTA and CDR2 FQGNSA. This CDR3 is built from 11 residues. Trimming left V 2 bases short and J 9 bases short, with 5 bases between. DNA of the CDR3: TGTGCCAGCAGCTTAAGAATTGAGCAGTTCTTC. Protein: CASSLRIEQFF.

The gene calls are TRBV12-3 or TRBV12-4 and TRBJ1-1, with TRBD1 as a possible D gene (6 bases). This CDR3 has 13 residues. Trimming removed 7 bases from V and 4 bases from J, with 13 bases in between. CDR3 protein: CASNEAGATEAFF. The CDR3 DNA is TGTGCCAGCAATGAAGCAGGGGCCACTGAAGCTTTCTTT.

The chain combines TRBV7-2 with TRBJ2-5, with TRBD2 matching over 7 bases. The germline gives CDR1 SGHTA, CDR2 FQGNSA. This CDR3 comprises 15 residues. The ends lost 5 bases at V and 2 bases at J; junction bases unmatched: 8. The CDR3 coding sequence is TGTGCCAGCAGCCAGCAAACTAGCGTTCAAGAGACCCAGTACTTC. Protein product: CASSQQTSVQETQYF.

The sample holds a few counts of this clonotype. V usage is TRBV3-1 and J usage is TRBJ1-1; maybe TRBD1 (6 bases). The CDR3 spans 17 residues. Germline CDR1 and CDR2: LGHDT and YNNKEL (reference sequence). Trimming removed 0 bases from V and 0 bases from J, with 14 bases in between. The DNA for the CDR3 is TGTGCCAGCAGCCAAGAGCCCCAGGGACAAATGAACACTGAAGCTTTCTTT. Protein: CASSQEPQGQMNTEAFF. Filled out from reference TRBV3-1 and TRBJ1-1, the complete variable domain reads DTAVSQTPKYLVTQMGNDKSIKCEQNLGHDTMYWYKQDSKKFLKIMFSYNNKELIINETVPNRFSPKSPDKAHLNLHINSLELGDSAVYFCASSQEPQGQMNTEAFFGQGTRLTVV.

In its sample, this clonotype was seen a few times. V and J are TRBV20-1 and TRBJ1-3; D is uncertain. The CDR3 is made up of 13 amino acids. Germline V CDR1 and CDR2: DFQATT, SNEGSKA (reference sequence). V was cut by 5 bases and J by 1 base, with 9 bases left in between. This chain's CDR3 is CSARILSGNTIYF. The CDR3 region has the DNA TGCAGTGCTCGAATACTTTCTGGAAACACCATATATTTT.

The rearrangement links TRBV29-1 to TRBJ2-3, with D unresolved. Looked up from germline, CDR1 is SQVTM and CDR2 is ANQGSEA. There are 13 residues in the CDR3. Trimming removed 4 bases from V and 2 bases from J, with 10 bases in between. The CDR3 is CSVVVGNTDTQYF. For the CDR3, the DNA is TGCAGCGTTGTTGTGGGGAACACAGATACGCAGTATTTT.

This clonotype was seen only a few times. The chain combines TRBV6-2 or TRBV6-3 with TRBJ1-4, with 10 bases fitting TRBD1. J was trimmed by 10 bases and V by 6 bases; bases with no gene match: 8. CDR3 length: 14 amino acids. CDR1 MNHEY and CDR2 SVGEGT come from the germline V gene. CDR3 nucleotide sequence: TGTGCCAGCAGAATGGACAGGGGGTCCGGAAAACTGTTTTTT. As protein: CASRMDRGSGKLFF.

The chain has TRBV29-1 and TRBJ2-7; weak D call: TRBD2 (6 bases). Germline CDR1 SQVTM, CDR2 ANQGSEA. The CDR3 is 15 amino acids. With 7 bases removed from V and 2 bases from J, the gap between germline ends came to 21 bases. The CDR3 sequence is CSARDPSLSPYEQYF. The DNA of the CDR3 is TGCAGCGCGCGGGATCCATCTCTTTCCCCCTACGAGCAGTACTTC.

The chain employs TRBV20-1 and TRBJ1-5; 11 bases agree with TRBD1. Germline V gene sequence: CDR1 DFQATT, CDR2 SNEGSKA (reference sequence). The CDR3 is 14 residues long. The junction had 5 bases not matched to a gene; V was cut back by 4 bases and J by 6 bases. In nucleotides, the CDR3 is TGCAGTGCTAAAGGGACAGGGGGTAGTCAGCCCCAGCATTTT. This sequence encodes CSAKGTGGSQPQHF.

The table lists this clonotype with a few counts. Here the CDR3 DNA reads TGTGCCAGCACCCCCGGGGACAGGGCGAATGAGCAGTTCTTC. It yields the protein CASTPGDRANEQFF. V and J are TRBV12-3 or TRBV12-4 and TRBJ2-1; 9 nucleotides agree with TRBD1. This CDR3 has 14 residues. The trim removed 7 bases at V and 7 bases at J, leaving 8 bases unmatched.

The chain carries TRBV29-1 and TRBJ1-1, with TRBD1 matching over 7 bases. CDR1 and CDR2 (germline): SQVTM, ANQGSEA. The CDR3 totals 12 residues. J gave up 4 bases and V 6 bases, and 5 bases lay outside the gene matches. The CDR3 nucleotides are TGCAGCGTCCGACAGGGCAGCACTGAAGCTTTCTTT. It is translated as CSVRQGSTEAFF. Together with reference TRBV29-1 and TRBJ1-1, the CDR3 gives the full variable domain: SAVISQKPSRDICQRGTSLTIQCQVDSQVTMMFWYRQQPGQSLTLIATANQGSEATYESGFVIDKFPISRPNLTFSTLTVSNMSPEDSSIYLCSVRQGSTEAFFGQGTRLTVV.

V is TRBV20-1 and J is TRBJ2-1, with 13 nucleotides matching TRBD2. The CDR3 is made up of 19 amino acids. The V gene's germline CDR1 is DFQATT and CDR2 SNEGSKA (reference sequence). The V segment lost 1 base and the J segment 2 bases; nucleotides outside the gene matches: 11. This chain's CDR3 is CSARAYRKLAGGPYNEQFF. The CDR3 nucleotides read TGCAGTGCTAGAGCCTACCGCAAACTAGCGGGAGGGCCCTACAATGAGCAGTTCTTC.

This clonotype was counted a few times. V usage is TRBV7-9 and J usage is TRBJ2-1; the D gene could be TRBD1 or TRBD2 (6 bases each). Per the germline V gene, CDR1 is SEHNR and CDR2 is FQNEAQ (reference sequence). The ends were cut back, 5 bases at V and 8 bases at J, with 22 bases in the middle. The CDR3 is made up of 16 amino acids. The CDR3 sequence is CASSPDPGLGGHEQFF. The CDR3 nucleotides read TGTGCCAGCAGCCCTGACCCGGGACTTGGGGGCCATGAGCAGTTCTTC.

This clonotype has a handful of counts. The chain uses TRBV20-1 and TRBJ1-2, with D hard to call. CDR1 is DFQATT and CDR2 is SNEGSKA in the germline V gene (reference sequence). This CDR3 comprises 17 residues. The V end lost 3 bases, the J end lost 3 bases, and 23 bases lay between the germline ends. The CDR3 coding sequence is TGCAGTGCTAGCCGGCCCATACCCCGGCGGGCCCACTATGGCTACACCTTC. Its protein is CSASRPIPRRAHYGYTF.

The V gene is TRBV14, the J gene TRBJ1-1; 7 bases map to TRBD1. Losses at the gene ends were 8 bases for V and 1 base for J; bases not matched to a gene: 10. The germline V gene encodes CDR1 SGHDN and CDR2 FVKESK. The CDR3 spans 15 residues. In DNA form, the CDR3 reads TGTGCCAGCGCCCCTACAGGGGCTCCGAACACTGAAGCTTTCTTT. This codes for CASAPTGAPNTEAFF.

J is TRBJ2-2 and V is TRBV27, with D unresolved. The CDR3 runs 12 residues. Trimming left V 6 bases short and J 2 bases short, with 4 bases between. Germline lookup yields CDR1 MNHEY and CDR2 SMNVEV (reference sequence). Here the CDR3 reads CASRTNTGELFF. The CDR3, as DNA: TGTGCCAGCAGGACTAACACCGGGGAGCTGTTTTTT.

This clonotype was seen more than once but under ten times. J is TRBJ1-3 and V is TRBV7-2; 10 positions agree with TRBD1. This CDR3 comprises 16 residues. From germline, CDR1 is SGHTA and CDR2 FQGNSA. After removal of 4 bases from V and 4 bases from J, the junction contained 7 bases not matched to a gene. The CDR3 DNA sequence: TGTGCCAGCAGCTATGGCGGGACAGGGGCCGGAAACACCATATATTTT. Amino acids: CASSYGGTGAGNTIYF.

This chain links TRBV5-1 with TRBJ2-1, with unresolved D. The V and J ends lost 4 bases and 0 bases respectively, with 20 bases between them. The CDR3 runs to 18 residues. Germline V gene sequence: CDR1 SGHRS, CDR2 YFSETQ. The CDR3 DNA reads TGCGCCAGCAGCCACAGTGAGTTGGTGGGCGACTCCTACAATGAGCAGTTCTTC. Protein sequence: CASSHSELVGDSYNEQFF.

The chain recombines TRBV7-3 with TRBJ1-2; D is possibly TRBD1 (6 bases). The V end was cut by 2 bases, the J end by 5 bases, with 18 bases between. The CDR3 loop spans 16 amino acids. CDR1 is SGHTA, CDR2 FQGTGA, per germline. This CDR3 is CASSLAWTANKYGYTF. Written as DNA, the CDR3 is TGTGCCAGCAGCTTAGCCTGGACAGCTAATAAATATGGCTACACCTTC.

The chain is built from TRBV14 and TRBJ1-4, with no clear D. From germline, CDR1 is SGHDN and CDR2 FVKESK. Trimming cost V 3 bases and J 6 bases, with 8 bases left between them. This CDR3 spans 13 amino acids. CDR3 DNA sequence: TGTGCCAGCAGCCACGATTCGGATGAAAAACTGTTTTTT. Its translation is CASSHDSDEKLFF.